The 20 T cell receptor beta chains below were found in one sample sequenced in a study of shared T cell receptors in the human thymus. The repertoire was sequenced with immunoSEQ multiplex PCR; TCRdb's copy has only in-frame clones and lacks some. The sample has about 540,000 clones, roughly 74% seen once; the top ten hold 0.013%. These data also featured in a second study, about human thymus T cells.

Sequencing was done on a sample of thymocytes. The receptor source for this set is a boy younger than two with a congenital heart defect.

The chain recombines TRBV6-6 with TRBJ2-2; D is perhaps TRBD2 (5 bases). V shed 5 bases and J shed 6 bases, with 13 bases lying between them. The germline V gene encodes CDR1 MNHNY and CDR2 SVGAGI (reference sequence). CDR3 length: 14 residues. CDR3 sequence reads: CASSEGDEPGELFF. CDR3 coding DNA: TGTGCCAGCAGTGAGGGCGATGAACCCGGGGAGCTGTTTTTT.

This clone has a handful of counts. The chain couples TRBV4-1 to TRBJ2-3; 11 bases line up with TRBD1. CDR3 length: 18 residues. The ends lost 0 bases at V and 1 base at J; junction bases unmatched: 6. Germline loops: CDR1 MGHRA, CDR2 YSYEKL. The CDR3 bases are TGCGCCAGCAGCCAAGATCCCTGGGGACAGGGGGGCACAGATACGCAGTATTTT. Its translation: CASSQDPWGQGGTDTQYF.

This chain connects TRBV27 to TRBJ2-5, with 10 bases that match TRBD1. With V trimmed by 4 bases and J by 5 bases, 13 bases remained unmatched. This CDR3 is built from 17 residues. Germline values: CDR1 MNHEY, CDR2 SMNVEV (reference sequence). CDR3 region: CASSSTGGRGWWETQYF. In DNA, the CDR3 is TGTGCCAGCAGTTCGACAGGGGGCAGAGGTTGGTGGGAGACCCAGTACTTC.

The V gene is TRBV11-2, the J gene TRBJ2-3, with 7 bases identical to TRBD2. Looked up from germline, CDR1 is SGHAT and CDR2 is FQNNGV. This CDR3 has 16 amino acids. J was trimmed by 7 bases and V by 6 bases; bases with no gene match: 16. The CDR3 bases are TGTGCCAGCAGTTTAAAACTCCGGGAGGCCGAATATACGCAGTATTTT. Its translation is CASSLKLREAEYTQYF.

The chain is built from TRBV29-1 and TRBJ2-5; 9 positions match TRBD1. After removal of 7 bases from V and 0 bases from J, the junction contained 3 bases not matched to a gene. The CDR3 is 13 residues long. Per the germline V gene, CDR1 is SQVTM and CDR2 is ANQGSEA. Here the CDR3 reads CSAYRGHQETQYF. As DNA, the CDR3 is TGCAGCGCCTACAGGGGGCACCAAGAGACCCAGTACTTC.

The chain recombines TRBV2 with TRBJ1-4; D may be TRBD1 (5 bases). The germline V and J ends were trimmed by 5 bases and 6 bases, with 13 bases remaining between them. This CDR3 spans 14 amino acids. Germline V gene lookup returns CDR1 SNHLY and CDR2 FYNNEI. The CDR3 nucleotides are TGTGCCAGCAGTTTGGGGCGTGTCGATGAAAAACTGTTTTTT. Encoded protein: CASSLGRVDEKLFF. Full variable domain (remainder filled in from reference TRBV2 and TRBJ1-4): EPEVTQTPSHQVTQMGQEVILRCVPISNHLYFYWYRQILGQKVEFLVSFYNNEISEKSEIFDDQFSVERPDGSNFTLKIRSTKLEDSAMYFCASSLGRVDEKLFFGSGTQLSVL.

The chain carries TRBV5-1 and TRBJ2-1; 9 bases fit TRBD1. Losses at the gene ends were 3 bases for V and 5 bases for J; bases not matched to a gene: 6. Germline assignment: CDR1 SGHRS and CDR2 YFSETQ. This CDR3 comprises 15 residues. The CDR3 bases are TGCGCCAGCAGCTACGGGACAGGGTTCAACAATGAGCAGTTCTTC. Its translation is CASSYGTGFNNEQFF.

The chain recombines TRBV27 with TRBJ2-7, with D unresolved. This CDR3 is built from 15 residues. Germline V gene sequence: CDR1 MNHEY, CDR2 SMNVEV (reference sequence). V lost 0 bases and J 2 bases, leaving 11 bases between the germline ends. The CDR3 nucleotides read TGTGCCAGCAGTTTATCTCGGTCGTATCCCTACGAGCAGTACTTC. Protein sequence: CASSLSRSYPYEQYF.

The V and J genes are TRBV2 and TRBJ2-1; 8 bases align to TRBD1. Germline V CDR1 and CDR2: SNHLY, FYNNEI. The CDR3 totals 15 residues. V dropped 8 bases and J dropped 5; count of bases not matched to a gene: 11. The CDR3 bases are TGTGCCAGCGCAGGTAGGGACAGGCTGGACAATGAGCAGTTCTTC. As protein: CASAGRDRLDNEQFF.

The J gene is TRBJ1-1, the V gene TRBV9, with D perhaps matching TRBD1 (5 bases). Deletions cut 3 bases from V and 5 bases from J, with 23 bases between. CDR1 is SGDLS, CDR2 YYNGEE, per germline. CDR3 length equals 17 residues. CDR3 bases: TGTGCCAGCAGCGCAGGAGGCCAGGGAGGAGGGAGAACTGAAGCTTTCTTT. Translation: CASSAGGQGGGRTEAFF.

V is TRBV2 and J is TRBJ1-2; D uncertain. Germline loops: CDR1 SNHLY, CDR2 FYNNEI. The V end lost 4 bases, the J end lost 8 bases, and 14 bases lay between the germline ends. There are 13 residues in the CDR3. CDR3 DNA sequence: TGTGCCAGCAGTGTGGAGGGCTGGGGAGGCTACACCTTC. Protein sequence: CASSVEGWGGYTF. The full variable domain, its missing parts supplied by reference TRBV2 and TRBJ1-2, is EPEVTQTPSHQVTQMGQEVILRCVPISNHLYFYWYRQILGQKVEFLVSFYNNEISEKSEIFDDQFSVERPDGSNFTLKIRSTKLEDSAMYFCASSVEGWGGYTFGSGTRLTVV.

The chain combines TRBV10-3 with TRBJ1-2; TRBD1 aligns across 8 bases. This CDR3 contains 15 residues. Trimming cost V 6 bases and J 1 base; bases outside gene matches: 7. The germline gives CDR1 ENHRY, CDR2 SYGVKD. CDR3 nucleotides: TGTGCCATCAGGGTACAGGGGGAGATTAACTATGGCTACACCTTC. Translation gives CAIRVQGEINYGYTF.

The gene calls are TRBV15 and TRBJ1-5; 10 positions match TRBD1. This CDR3 is 17 amino acids long. V shed 0 bases, J shed 2 bases, and the junction held 4 bases outside the gene matches. Per the germline V gene, CDR1 is LNHNV and CDR2 is YYDKDF (reference sequence). The chain's CDR3 is CATSREGTGERNQPQHF. As DNA, the CDR3 is TGTGCCACCAGCAGAGAAGGGACAGGGGAGCGCAATCAGCCCCAGCATTTT.

The chain is built from TRBV9 and TRBJ1-1; unclear D gene. Germline V gives CDR1 SGDLS, CDR2 YYNGEE. The CDR3 runs to 12 residues. Trimming removed 0 bases from V and 7 bases from J, with 7 bases in between. This CDR3 reads CASSVGGGEAFF. CDR3 in DNA: TGTGCCAGCAGCGTAGGAGGTGGTGAAGCTTTCTTT.

The chain is built from TRBV5-1 and TRBJ2-5; perhaps TRBD2 as D (6 bases). The CDR3 extends over 14 amino acids. Deletions cut 3 bases from V and 1 base from J, with 10 bases between. Germline lookup yields CDR1 SGHRS and CDR2 YFSETQ. The DNA of the CDR3 is TGCGCCAGCAGCTCCGGGAGTTCCCAAGAGACCCAGTACTTC. Protein sequence: CASSSGSSQETQYF.

The chain couples TRBV5-1 to TRBJ2-3, with a weak D call TRBD1 (6 bases). Between the trimmed V and J ends, which lost 7 bases and 3 bases, there was a span of 15 bases. The CDR3 covers 14 residues. Germline V gene lookup returns CDR1 SGHRS and CDR2 YFSETQ. CDR3 in amino acids: CASRDQGGTDTQYF. CDR3 nucleotides: TGCGCCAGCCGGGACCAAGGGGGTACAGATACGCAGTATTTT.

The rearrangement joins TRBV28 to TRBJ2-7, with unresolved D. The germline V gene has CDR1 MDHEN and CDR2 SYDVKM. V was trimmed by 1 base and J by 5 bases, leaving 15 bases between them. The CDR3 has 15 amino acids. This chain's CDR3 is CASSLYGQVRDEQYF. DNA for the CDR3: TGTGCCAGCAGTTTATATGGGCAGGTCCGCGACGAGCAGTACTTC.

This sequence joins TRBV2 and TRBJ2-5, with 10 nucleotides matching TRBD2. The length of the CDR3 is 14 residues. Germline lookup yields CDR1 SNHLY and CDR2 FYNNEI. Trimming cost V 7 bases and J 5 bases; bases outside gene matches: 7. Written as DNA, the CDR3 is TGTGCCAGCAAGGAGAGCGGGAGGGGGGAGACCCAGTACTTC. Encoded protein: CASKESGRGETQYF.

In DNA, the CDR3 is TGTGCCAGCATAGGGGTCTACGAGCAGTACTTC. Residues: CASIGVYEQYF. The chain recombines TRBV2 with TRBJ2-7, with a tentative D call TRBD1 (5 bases). The CDR3 loop spans 11 amino acids. Germline values: CDR1 SNHLY, CDR2 FYNNEI. V was trimmed by 7 bases and J by 3 bases, leaving 7 bases between them.

The CDR3 DNA reads TGTGCCAGCAGCTCGGGGACTAGCGGGACCCAAGAGACCCAGTACTTC. It translates to CASSSGTSGTQETQYF. J is TRBJ2-5 and V is TRBV11-3; 13 bases are a match to TRBD2. The J segment lost 1 base and the V segment lost 4 bases, leaving 3 bases of the junction unmatched. CDR1 and CDR2 from the germline V gene are SGHNT and YENEEA. This CDR3 is 16 amino acids long. The whole variable domain, remainder taken from reference TRBV11-3 and TRBJ2-5, is EAGVVQSPRYKIIEKKQPVAFWCNPISGHNTLYWYLQNLGQGPELLIRYENEEAVDDSQLPKDRFSAERLKGVDSTLKIQPAELGDSAVYLCASSSGTSGTQETQYFGPGTRLLVL.